This T cell receptor beta chain is drawn from a study of T cells in Graves' hyperthyroidism and ophthalmopathy. Looked up from germline, CDR1 is MNHNS and CDR2 is SASEGT. The length of the CDR3 is 16 residues. V dropped 8 bases and J dropped 0 bases, with 20 bases sitting between them. Extraction of PBMCs used 9 to 10 ml of fresh peripheral blood. TCR beta CDR3 regions were amplified from RNA transcripts. First-round RT-PCR targeting the TCR CDR3 was performed with the HTBI primer set. TCRdb re-derived calls from the multiplex PCR reads in MiXCR, one entry per CDR3 protein. Of around 450,000 distinct CDR3 sequences in the sample, approximately 15% were seen once. This clonotype was seen repeatedly, ten times or more.

The chain uses TRBV6-1 and TRBJ2-7; D may match TRBD1 or TRBD2 (5 bases each). Sequencing input: blood. The sequence was collected from a woman between 18 and 30 years old with Graves' hyperthyroidism. CDR3 sequence reads: CASVYGAGKTSYEQYF. DNA for the CDR3: TGTGCCAGCGTTTACGGGGCGGGCAAAACCTCCTACGAGCAGTACTTC.